This T cell receptor (beta chain) was captured in a study of blood T cell repertoires in COVID-19 (dated by TCRdb to 2018 to 2021). The study in broad terms: Samples from collaborators originated in the United States, Italy and Spain and spanned both the acute and convalescent phases of COVID-19. The prospective study material was composed of cDNA or gDNA derived from T cells, B-cell-depleted T cells, or PBMCs. Subjects who had been exposed to COVID-19, were actively infected with it, or had recovered from it provided the deeply sampled blood TCRbeta repertoires that made up the dataset. A freely available public database, intended as a resource for researchers studying the immune response to SARS-CoV-2, is where the repertoires were released. Samples were obtained from the ongoing ImmuneRACE study (first 160 participants) and from some 1,200 subjects provided by 6 global collaborators. Nearly every sample came with metadata listing a de-identified subject ID, COVID-19 status, age in years and sex. Where HLA class I and class II types were available, the types were taken from metadata supplied by the sample provider, not from assay-based typing. General conclusions and limits of the study: Clinical and demographic metadata were provided uncurated, with the amount varying by source and participant.

TCRbeta CDR3 regions were amplified from genomic DNA using the immunoSEQ Assay, a bias-controlled multiplex PCR. Per the original workflow: The number of nucleated cells in each sample was estimated from the amplification of reference gene primers within the assay. Sequence reads were collapsed and filtered to measure the absolute abundance of every unique TCRbeta CDR3 rearrangement. Productive Simpson clonality was computed per sample as the square root of Simpson's diversity index over productive rearrangements. TCRdb took over this immuneACCESS table, retaining in-frame rearrangements with V and J assigned. Such tables are incomplete; in checked studies, under half of the missing clones stem from an unresolved V gene, and the remainder is unexplained. V and J calls and clone size are copied from that table; D and trimming were computed from the DNA. The sample yields nearly 100,000 clones; roughly 84% were counted once. The ten most abundant clones make up 15% to 20% of the sample.

The CDR3 runs 13 amino acids, cysteine and phenylalanine included. CDR3 DNA is the only sequence kept; it has 39 bases, read in frame from the first base. The germline V gene gives CDR1 as MRHNA and CDR2 as SNTAGT. Relative to germline, V is 5 bases shorter and J is 1 base shorter, with 8 bases between their ends. This clone was seen only a few times. The clone's antigen remains unknown. No much larger clone exists at a distance of one base, and base qualities are not known. Whole blood was collected in K2EDTA tubes by collaborating institutions according to the institutions' own protocols. For TCRbeta analysis, collaborators shipped samples as frozen whole blood, isolated PBMCs, or DNA extracted from either of those sample types.

Sequencing was carried out using peripheral blood. This receptor was taken from a woman aged 60 to 75 with acute or convalescent COVID-19. Rearrangement joined TRBV6-4 to TRBJ1-1; no D gene can be assigned with confidence. The nucleotide sequence is TGTGCCAGCAGTTTAAGCCAGAACACTGAAGCTTTCTTT. It encodes CASSLSQNTEAFF.